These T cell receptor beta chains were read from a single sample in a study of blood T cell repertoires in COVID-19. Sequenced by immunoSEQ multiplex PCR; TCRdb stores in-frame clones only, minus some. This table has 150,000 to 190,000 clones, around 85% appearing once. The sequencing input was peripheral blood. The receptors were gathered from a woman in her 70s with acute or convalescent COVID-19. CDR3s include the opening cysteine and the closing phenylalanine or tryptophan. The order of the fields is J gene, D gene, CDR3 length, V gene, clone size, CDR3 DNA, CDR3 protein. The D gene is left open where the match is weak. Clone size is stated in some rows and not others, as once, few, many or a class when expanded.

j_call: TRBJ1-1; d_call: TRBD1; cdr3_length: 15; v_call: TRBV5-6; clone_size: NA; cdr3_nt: TGTGCCAGCAGCTTTTGGACAGGGACGAACACTGAAGCTTTCTTT; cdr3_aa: CASSFWTGTNTEAFF
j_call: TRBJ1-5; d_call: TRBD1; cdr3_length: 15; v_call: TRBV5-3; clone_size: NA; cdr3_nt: TGTGCCAGAAGCCGGACAGGGATGGGCAATCAGCCCCAGCATTTT; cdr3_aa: CARSRTGMGNQPQHF
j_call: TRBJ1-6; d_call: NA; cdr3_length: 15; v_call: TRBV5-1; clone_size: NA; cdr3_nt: TGCGCCAGCAGCCCCGTGGGTGCAGGGTACTCACCCCTCCACTTT; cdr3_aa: CASSPVGAGYSPLHF
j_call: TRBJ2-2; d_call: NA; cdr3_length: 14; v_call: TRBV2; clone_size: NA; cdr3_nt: TGTGCCAGCAGTGGGGGGCTTAGAACCGGGGAGCTGTTTTTT; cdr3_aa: CASSGGLRTGELFF
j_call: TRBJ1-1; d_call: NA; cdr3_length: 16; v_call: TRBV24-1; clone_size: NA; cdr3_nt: TGTGCCACCAGTGATTTGAGTTTTGGGGGGAGCACTGAAGCTTTCTTT; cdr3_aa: CATSDLSFGGSTEAFF
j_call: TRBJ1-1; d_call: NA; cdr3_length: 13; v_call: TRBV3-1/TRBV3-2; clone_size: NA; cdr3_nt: TGTGCCAGCAGCCAAGGCTTGGGCTTGGAAGCTTTCTTT; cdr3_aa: CASSQGLGLEAFF
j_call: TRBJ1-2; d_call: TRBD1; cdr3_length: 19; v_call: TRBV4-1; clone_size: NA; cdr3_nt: TGCGCCAGCAGCCCCGTGACCGGGACAGGGGATTTATTAAGGGATGGCTACACCTTC; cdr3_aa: CASSPVTGTGDLLRDGYTF
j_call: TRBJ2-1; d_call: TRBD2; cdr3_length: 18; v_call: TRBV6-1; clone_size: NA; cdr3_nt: TGTGCCAGCAGTGAAGCAGTCGGACTAGCGGGGGAAAGAAATGAGCAGTTCTTC; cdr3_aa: CASSEAVGLAGERNEQFF
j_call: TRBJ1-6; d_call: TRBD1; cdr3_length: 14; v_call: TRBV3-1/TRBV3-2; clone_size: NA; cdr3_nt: TGTGCCAGCAGCCGGGGACAGCATAATTCACCCCTCCACTTT; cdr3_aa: CASSRGQHNSPLHF
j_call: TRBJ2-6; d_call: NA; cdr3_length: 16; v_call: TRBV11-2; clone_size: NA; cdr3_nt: TGTGCCAGCAGCCTAAAATTCCCCTCTGGGGCCAACGTCCTGACTTTC; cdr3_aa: CASSLKFPSGANVLTF
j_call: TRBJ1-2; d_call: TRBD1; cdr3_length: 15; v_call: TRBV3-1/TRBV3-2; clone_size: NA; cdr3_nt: TGTGCCAGCAGCCCGGGGGACAGGGATAACTATGGCTACACCTTC; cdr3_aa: CASSPGDRDNYGYTF
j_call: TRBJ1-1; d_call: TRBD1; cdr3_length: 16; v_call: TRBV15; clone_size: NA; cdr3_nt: TGTGCCACCAGCAGACTTTACGGGACAGTGAACACTGAAGCTTTCTTT; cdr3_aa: CATSRLYGTVNTEAFF
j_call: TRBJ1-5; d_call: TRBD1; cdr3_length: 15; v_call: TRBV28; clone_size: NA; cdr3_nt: TGTGCCAGCAGTTTGGAGACAGGGTGGGTTCAGCCCCAGCATTTT; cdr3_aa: CASSLETGWVQPQHF
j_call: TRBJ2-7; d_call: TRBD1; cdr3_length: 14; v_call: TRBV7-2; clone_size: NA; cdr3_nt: TGTGCCAGCAGCTTCGGGACAGGGTCCTACGAGCAGTACTTC; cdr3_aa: CASSFGTGSYEQYF
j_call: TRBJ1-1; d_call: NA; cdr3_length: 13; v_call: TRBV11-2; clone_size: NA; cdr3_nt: TGTGCCAGCAGTTCACAGATGAACACTGAAGCTTTCTTT; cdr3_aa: CASSSQMNTEAFF
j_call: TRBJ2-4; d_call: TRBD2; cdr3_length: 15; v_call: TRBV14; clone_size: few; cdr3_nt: TGTGCCAGCAGTGTCGGGGGGGTAGCCAAAAACATTCAGTACTTC; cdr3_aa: CASSVGGVAKNIQYF
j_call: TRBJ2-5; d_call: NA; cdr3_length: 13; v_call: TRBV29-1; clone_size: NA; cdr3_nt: TGCAGCGTTGAAGATGCCCGGGGAAGGACCCAGTACTTC; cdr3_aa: CSVEDARGRTQYF
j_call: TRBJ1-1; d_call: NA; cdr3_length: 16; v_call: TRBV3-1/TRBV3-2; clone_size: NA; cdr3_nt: TGTGCCAGCAGCCAAGCTTTGGGGACATTCAACACTGAAGCTTTCTTT; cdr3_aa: CASSQALGTFNTEAFF
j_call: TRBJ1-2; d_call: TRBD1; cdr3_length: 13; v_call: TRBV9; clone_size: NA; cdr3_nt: TGTGCCAGCAGCGTAGAACAGGGGGTCGGCTACACCTTC; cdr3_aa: CASSVEQGVGYTF
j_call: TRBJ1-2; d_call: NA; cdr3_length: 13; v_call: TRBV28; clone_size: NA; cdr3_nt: TGTGCCAGCAGTTTAAGTTCCAGGGATGGCTACACCTTC; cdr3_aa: CASSLSSRDGYTF
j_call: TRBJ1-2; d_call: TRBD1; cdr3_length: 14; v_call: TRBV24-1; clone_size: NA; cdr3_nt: TGTGCCACCAGTGACCCGACAGGGGGGTTTGGCTACACCTTC; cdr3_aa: CATSDPTGGFGYTF
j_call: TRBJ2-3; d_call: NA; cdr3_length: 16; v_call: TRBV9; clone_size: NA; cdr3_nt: TGTGCCAGCAGCGTAGTTCAGGGCCGGGGCACAGATACGCAGTATTTT; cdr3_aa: CASSVVQGRGTDTQYF
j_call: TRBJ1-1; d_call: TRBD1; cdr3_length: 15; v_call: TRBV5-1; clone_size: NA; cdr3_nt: TGCGCCAGCAGCTTGGTAACAGGGGGAGTCACTGAAGCTTTCTTT; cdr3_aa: CASSLVTGGVTEAFF
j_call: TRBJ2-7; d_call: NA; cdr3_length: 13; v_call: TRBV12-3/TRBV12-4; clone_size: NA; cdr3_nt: TGTGCCAGCAGTTTAGGTTCGGGTTACGAGCAGTACTTC; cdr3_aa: CASSLGSGYEQYF
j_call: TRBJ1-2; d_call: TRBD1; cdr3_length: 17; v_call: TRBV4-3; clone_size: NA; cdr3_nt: TGCGCCAGCAGCCAAGTCGGGGGACAGGGGGCATCGGGTGGCTACACCTTC; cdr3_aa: CASSQVGGQGASGGYTF
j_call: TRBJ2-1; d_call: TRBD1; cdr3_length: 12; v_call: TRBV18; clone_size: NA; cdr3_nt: TGTGCCAGCTCACGGACAGGGAATGAGCAGTTCTTC; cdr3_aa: CASSRTGNEQFF
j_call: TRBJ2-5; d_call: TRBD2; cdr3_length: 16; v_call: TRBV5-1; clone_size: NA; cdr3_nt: TGCGCCAGCAGGGACGGACTAGCGGGGGGGCCCGAGACCCAGTACTTC; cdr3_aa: CASRDGLAGGPETQYF
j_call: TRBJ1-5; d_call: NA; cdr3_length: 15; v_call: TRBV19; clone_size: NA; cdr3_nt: TGTGCCAGTAGTAGCGAAGGACGGGGGAATCAGCCCCAGCATTTT; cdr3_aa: CASSSEGRGNQPQHF
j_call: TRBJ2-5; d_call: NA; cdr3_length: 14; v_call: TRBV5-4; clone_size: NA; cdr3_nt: TGTGCCAGCAGCATCCAGGGGGGCTGGGAGACCCAGTACTTC; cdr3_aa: CASSIQGGWETQYF
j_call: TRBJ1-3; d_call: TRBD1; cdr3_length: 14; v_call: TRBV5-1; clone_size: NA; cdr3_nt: TGCGCCAGCAGCTTACAGGGGAATGGAAACACCATATATTTT; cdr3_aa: CASSLQGNGNTIYF
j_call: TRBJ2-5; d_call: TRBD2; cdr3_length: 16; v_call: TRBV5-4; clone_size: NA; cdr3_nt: TGTGCCAGCAACACAGATAGCGGGGGGGCCGGGAAGACCCAGTACTTC; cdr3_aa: CASNTDSGGAGKTQYF
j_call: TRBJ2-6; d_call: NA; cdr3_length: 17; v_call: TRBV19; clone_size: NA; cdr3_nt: TGTGCCAGTAGTCAGGGGATGACTTACTCTGGGGCCAACGTCCTGACTTTC; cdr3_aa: CASSQGMTYSGANVLTF
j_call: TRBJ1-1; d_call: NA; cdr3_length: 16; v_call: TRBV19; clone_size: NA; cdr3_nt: TGTGCCAGTAGCTCCAGGGGAAGGGTAGGGAACACTGAAGCTTTCTTT; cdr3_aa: CASSSRGRVGNTEAFF
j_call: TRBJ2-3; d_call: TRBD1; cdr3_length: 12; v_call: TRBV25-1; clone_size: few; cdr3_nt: TGTGCCAGCACCCGGACAGGGGATACGCAGTATTTT; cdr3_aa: CASTRTGDTQYF
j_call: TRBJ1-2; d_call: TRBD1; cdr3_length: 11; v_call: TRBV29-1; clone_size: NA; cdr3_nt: TGCAGCGGGCAGGGGGTCTATGGCTACACCTTC; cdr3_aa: CSGQGVYGYTF
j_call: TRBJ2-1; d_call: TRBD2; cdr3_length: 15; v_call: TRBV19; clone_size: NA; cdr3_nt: TGTGCCAGTAGTACTCGACTAGCGGGGGGCAATGAGCAGTTCTTC; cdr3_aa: CASSTRLAGGNEQFF
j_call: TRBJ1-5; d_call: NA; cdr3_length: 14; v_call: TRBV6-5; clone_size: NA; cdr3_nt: TGTGCCAGCACTGGACATAGACCAAATCAGCCCCAGCATTTT; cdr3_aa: CASTGHRPNQPQHF
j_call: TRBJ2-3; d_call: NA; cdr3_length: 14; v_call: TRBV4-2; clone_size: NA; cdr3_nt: TGTGCCAGCAGCCAGGGGCTACAGGCAGATACGCAGTATTTT; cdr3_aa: CASSQGLQADTQYF
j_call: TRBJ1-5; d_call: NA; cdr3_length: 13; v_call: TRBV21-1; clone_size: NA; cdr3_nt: TGTGCCAGCAGCGAGTCAGGGTTTCAGCCCCAGCATTTT; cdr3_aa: CASSESGFQPQHF
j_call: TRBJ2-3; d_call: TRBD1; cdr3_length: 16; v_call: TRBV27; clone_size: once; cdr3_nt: TGTGCCAGCAGTCCGAGGACAGGGCTCGTTACAGATACGCAGTATTTT; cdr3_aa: CASSPRTGLVTDTQYF
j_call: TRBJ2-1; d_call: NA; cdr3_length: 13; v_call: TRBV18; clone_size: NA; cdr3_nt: TGTGCCAGCTCCCAGGGTCTTATGGATGAGCAGTTCTTC; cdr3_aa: CASSQGLMDEQFF
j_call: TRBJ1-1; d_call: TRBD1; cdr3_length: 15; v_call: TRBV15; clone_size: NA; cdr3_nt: TGTGCCACCAGCATTAGGACAGGGATGAACACTGAAGCTTTCTTT; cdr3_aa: CATSIRTGMNTEAFF
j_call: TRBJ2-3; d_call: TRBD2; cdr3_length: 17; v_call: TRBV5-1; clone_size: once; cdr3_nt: TGCGCCAGCAGCCGTGGAGTCCTAGCGGGAACGGTGGATACGCAGTATTTT; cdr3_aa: CASSRGVLAGTVDTQYF
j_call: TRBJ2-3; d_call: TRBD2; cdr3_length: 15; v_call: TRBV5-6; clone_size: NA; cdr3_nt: TGTGCCAGCAGCCGACCGGGACTAGGAACAGATACGCAGTATTTT; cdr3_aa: CASSRPGLGTDTQYF
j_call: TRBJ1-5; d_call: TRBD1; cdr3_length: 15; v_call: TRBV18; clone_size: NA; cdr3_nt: TGTGCCAGCTCACTGTCAGGGGGAAGCAATCAGCCCCAGCATTTT; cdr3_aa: CASSLSGGSNQPQHF
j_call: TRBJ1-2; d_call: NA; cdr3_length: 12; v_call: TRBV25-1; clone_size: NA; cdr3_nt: TGTGCCAGCAGTGGGCCTAGGACAGGCTACACCTTC; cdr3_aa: CASSGPRTGYTF
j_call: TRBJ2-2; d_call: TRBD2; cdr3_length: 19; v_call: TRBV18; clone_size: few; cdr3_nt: TGTGCCAGCTCACCTAAGAAGGGACTAGCGGGGGCGAACACCGGGGAGCTGTTTTTT; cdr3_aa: CASSPKKGLAGANTGELFF
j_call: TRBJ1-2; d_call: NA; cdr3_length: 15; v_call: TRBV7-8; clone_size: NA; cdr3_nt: TGTGCCAGCAGCCCTAGATACGGCACCGACTATGGCTACACCTTC; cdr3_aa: CASSPRYGTDYGYTF
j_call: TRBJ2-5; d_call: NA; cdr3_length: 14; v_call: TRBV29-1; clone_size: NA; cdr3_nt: TGCAGCGCCCTCCATAGGACAGTCCGGGAGACCCAGTACTTC; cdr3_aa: CSALHRTVRETQYF
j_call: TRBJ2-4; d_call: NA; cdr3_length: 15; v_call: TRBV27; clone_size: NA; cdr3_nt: TGTGCCAGCAGTTTATCGTCAAACACCAAAAACATTCAGTACTTC; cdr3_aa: CASSLSSNTKNIQYF
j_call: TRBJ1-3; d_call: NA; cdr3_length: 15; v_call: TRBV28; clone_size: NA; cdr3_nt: TGTGCCAGCATCCTCTCACAGGGAGACCGGACCACCATATATTTT; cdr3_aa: CASILSQGDRTTIYF
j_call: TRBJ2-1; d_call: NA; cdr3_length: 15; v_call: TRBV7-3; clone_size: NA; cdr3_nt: TGTGCCAGCAGCTTAAACCCTGGACAAAACAATGAGCAGTTCTTC; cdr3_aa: CASSLNPGQNNEQFF
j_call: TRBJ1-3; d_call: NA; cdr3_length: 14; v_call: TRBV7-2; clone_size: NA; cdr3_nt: TGTGCCAGCAGCCCACAGAACTCTGGAAACACCATATATTTT; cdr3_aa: CASSPQNSGNTIYF
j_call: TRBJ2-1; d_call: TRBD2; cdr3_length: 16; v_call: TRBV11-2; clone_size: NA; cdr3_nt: TGTGCCAGCAGCTCCCCGGGTAGCGGGGAAAACAATGAGCAGTTCTTC; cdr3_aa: CASSSPGSGENNEQFF
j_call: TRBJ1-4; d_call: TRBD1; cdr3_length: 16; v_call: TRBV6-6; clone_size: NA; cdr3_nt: TGTGCCAGCAGGGGAACAGGGGGCCGGGCTAATGAAAAACTGTTTTTT; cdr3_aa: CASRGTGGRANEKLFF
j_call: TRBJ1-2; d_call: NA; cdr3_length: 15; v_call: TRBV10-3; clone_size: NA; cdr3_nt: TGTGCCATCAGGGACCAACAGGGTGAAAGGCATGGCTACACCTTC; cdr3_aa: CAIRDQQGERHGYTF
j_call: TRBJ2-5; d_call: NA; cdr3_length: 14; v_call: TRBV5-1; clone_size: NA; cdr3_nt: TGCGCCAGCAGCTTGGCTTCAAACGGAGAGACCCAGTACTTC; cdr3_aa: CASSLASNGETQYF